The present T cell receptor (beta chain) was sequenced within a study of T cells in Graves' hyperthyroidism and ophthalmopathy. Amplification of TCR beta CDR3 regions used RNA as the template. The primer set for the first-round RT-PCR of the TCR CDR3 was HTBI. One entry per CDR3 protein results from TCRdb running MiXCR on the multiplex PCR reads. The sample includes 500,000 to 600,000 distinct CDR3 sequences, more than 45% seen only once; the top ten take over 15%. CDR3 length equals 13 residues. V shed 10 bases and J 0 bases; nucleotides not matched to a gene: 4. Germline CDR1 ENHRY, CDR2 SYGVKD. The study's findings and limits: A 13 V-J model separated ophthalmopathy from stable hyperthyroidism.

There are many counts of this clonotype. The antigen remains undetermined. Exclusion followed for patients with uncontrolled infection, other autoimmune disease, pregnancy or lactation. This chain connects TRBV10-3 to TRBJ1-1; 8 nucleotides align to TRBD1. The receptor was isolated from an adult woman with Graves' disease, either hyperthyroidism or ophthalmopathy (not recorded which). The sequencing sample was made of peripheral blood or thyroid tissue (not recorded which). CDR3 amino acids: CASRQGMNTEAFF. DNA for the CDR3: TGTGCCAGCCGACAGGGGATGAACACTGAAGCTTTCTTT.